The T cell receptor beta chain under discussion was sequenced for a study of T cell repertoires in cytomegalovirus infection. Turning to the study itself: The authors relied on CMV epitopes, both recently identified HLA-C-restricted and well-studied HLA-B-restricted.

A single record per CDR3 protein comes from TCRdb applying MiXCR to the reads. Here the sample spans about 570,000 distinct CDR3 sequences, around two fifths being singletons. The V end was cut by 7 bases, the J end by 3 bases, with 13 bases between. CDR1 is MNHEY, CDR2 SVGEGT, per germline. CDR3 length equals 14 residues. This clonotype has more than one count but fewer than ten. Antigen unknown. Study-level points and caveats: HLA-C-restricted CMV-specific TCR beta clonotypes prevailed in the ex vivo response. People with CMV and the relevant HLA were identified by cumulative public TCR beta family frequency.

The receptor's source is a human donor in good health (CMV status not recorded). Some clones in this sample may be carry-over from other donors' samples. This chain links TRBV6-2 or TRBV6-3 with TRBJ2-1; maybe TRBD2 (5 bases). Sequenced material: cultured PBMCs, taken from culture after CMV antigen stimulation. The CDR3 nucleotides are TGTGCCAGCAACCAAGCGGATTTCTACAATGAGCAGTTCTTC. Translation: CASNQADFYNEQFF.